This TCR beta chain was captured in a study of T cells in Graves' hyperthyroidism and ophthalmopathy. RNA transcripts gave rise to amplified TCR beta CDR3 regions. First-round RT-PCR of the TCR CDR3 relied on the HTBI primer set. TCRdb reprocessed the multiplex PCR reads with MiXCR, giving one entry per CDR3 protein. Among about 320,000 distinct CDR3 sequences listed, roughly 17% were seen once. CDR1 GTSNPN and CDR2 SVGIG come from the germline V gene (reference sequence). Trimming took 0 bases from V and 4 from J, leaving 8 bases between them. The CDR3 has 13 amino acids. This clonotype has a count of ten or more. 9.5 to 10 ml fresh peripheral blood yielded the PBMCs.

The sequence came from a young man with Graves' hyperthyroidism. Source material: blood. The genes are TRBV30 and TRBJ2-3; no clear D gene. CDR3 protein: CAWSVTSSDTQYF. In nucleotides, the CDR3 is TGTGCCTGGAGTGTAACCTCGTCAGATACGCAGTATTTT.